This T cell receptor beta chain was found in a study of control samples from healthy donors and cancer patients. V was pared by 6 bases and J by 7 bases, with 16 bases between. Germline V lookup: CDR1 LNHDA, CDR2 SQIVND (reference sequence). The CDR3 is 14 residues long. The assay was immunoSEQ multiplex PCR, and TCRdb's table has in-frame clones only and misses some. The table lists 150,000 to 180,000 clones, 85% to 95% of them singletons, with approximately 6% in the top ten. Sequenced: blood. The clonotype originates from a man aged 40-49 years in good health. The rearrangement joins TRBV19 to TRBJ1-5, with a tentative D call TRBD1 (6 bases). The CDR3 DNA reads as TGTGCCAGTAGCCGTAAACAGGGAGAACAGCCCCAGCATTTT. Translation: CASSRKQGEQPQHF.